This T cell receptor (beta chain) was recovered during a study of blood T cell repertoires in COVID-19. Study details: COVID-19 samples, acute and convalescent, were from the United States, Italy and Spain. T cells, B-cell-depleted T cells, or PBMCs supplied cDNA or gDNA.

Unmatched junction bases numbered 16, after V lost 5 bases and J lost 2 bases. The CDR3 has 19 amino acids. Looked up from germline, CDR1 is SGHTA and CDR2 is FQGNSA. Original processing methods: Reference gene primer amplification in the assay estimated nucleated cell counts. Clones were sequenced by immunoSEQ multiplex PCR, and TCRdb holds only the in-frame ones, with some missing. The DNA was the basis for D and trimming; V, J and clone size are from that table. The table has 90,000 to 150,000 clones, 80% to 90% seen once. This TCR was sampled from a man aged 65 to 79 with active or convalescent COVID-19. The chain is built from TRBV7-2 and TRBJ1-4, with 8 bases fitting TRBD1. The sample taken for sequencing was peripheral blood. CDR3 loop: CASSHPFRDRSETNEKLFF. CDR3 DNA: TGTGCCAGCAGCCACCCTTTCCGGGACAGGTCTGAGACTAATGAAAAACTGTTTTTT. The whole variable domain, filled in from reference TRBV7-2 and TRBJ1-4, reads GAGVSQSPSNKVTEKGKDVELRCDPISGHTALYWYRQSLGQGLEFLIYFQGNSAPDKSGLPSDRFSAERTGGSVSTLTIQRTQQEDSAVYLCASSHPFRDRSETNEKLFFGSGTQLSVL.